This T cell receptor beta chain is from a study of human T cells and chemical hapten exposure. Trimming took 0 bases from V and 1 from J, leaving 16 bases between them. This CDR3 has 19 amino acids. Germline V gene lookup returns CDR1 LGHNA and CDR2 YSLEER. Time point specified: patch test 1, 2 weeks after DPC sensitization. Treatment reported: therapeutic diphenylcyclopropenone sensitization with weekly scalp DPC. TCRdb itself ran the RACE reads through MiXCR, one entry per CDR3 protein. Here the sample spans some 350,000 distinct CDR3 sequences, approximately 6.9% being singletons. This clonotype was found many times.

This sequence joins TRBV4-3 and TRBJ2-6; D could derive from TRBD1 or TRBD2 (5 bases each). The source is a woman in her late teens or twenties with alopecia areata. Some clones in this sample may be carry-over from other donors' samples. Sample: whole blood, taken in connection with sensitization to the hapten diphenylcyclopropenone (DPC). The CDR3 here is CASSQDLSREISGANVLTF. Here the CDR3 DNA reads TGCGCCAGCAGCCAAGACCTGAGCAGGGAGATTTCTGGGGCCAACGTCCTGACTTTC.